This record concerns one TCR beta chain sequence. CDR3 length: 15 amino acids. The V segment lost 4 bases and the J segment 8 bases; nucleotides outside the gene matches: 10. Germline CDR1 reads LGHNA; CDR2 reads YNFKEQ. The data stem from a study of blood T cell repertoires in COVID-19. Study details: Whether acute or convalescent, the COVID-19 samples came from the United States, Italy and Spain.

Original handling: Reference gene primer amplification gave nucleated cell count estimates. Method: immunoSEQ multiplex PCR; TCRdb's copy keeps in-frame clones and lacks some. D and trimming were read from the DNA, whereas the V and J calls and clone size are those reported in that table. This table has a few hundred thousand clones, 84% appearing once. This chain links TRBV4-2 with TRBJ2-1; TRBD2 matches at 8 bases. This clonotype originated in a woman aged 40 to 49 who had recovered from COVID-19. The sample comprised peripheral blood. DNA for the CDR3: TGTGCCAGCAGCCCTCGGGGGGGAGGTAGCGATGAGCAGTTCTTC. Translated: CASSPRGGGSDEQFF.